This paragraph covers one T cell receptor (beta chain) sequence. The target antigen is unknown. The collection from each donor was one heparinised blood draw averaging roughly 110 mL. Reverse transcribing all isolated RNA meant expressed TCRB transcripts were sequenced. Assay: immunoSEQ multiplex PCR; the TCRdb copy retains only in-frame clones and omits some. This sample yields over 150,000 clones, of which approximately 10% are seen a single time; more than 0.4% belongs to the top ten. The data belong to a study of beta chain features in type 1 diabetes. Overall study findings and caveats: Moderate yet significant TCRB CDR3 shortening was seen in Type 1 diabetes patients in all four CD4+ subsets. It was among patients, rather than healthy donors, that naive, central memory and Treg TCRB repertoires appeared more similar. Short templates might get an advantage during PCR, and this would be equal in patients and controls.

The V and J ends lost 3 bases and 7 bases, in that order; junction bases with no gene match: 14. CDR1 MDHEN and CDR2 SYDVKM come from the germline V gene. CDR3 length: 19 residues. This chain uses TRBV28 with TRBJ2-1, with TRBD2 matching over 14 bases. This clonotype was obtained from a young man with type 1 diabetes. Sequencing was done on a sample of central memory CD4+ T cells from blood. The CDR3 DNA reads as TGTGCCAGCAGTTTTGGAGGGGGGACTAGCGGGAGAATTGGGAATGAGCAGTTCTTC. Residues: CASSFGGGTSGRIGNEQFF.